What follows are 2 T cell receptor beta chains derived from one specimen sequenced in a study of blood T cells in healthy people across ages (dated by TCRdb to between 2014 and 2017). Receptor libraries were prepared by 5' RACE. Sequenced on an Illumina HiSeq 2500. A second PCR of roughly 7 to 12 cycles was run with a J-beta primer mix and a sample-barcoded 5' primer. TCRdb itself trimmed the public reads at Q25 with fastp, ran MiXCR and retained productive beta chains. Under each unique CDR3 protein, matching rows form one entry showing the most common genes and DNA. For this sample the table gives approximately 960,000 distinct CDR3 sequences, of which almost 30% were detected only once. Of the sample, about 9.4% falls within the top ten clones. These data were also filed under a second study, of T cells of mothers and their children.

The sample was blood. Receptors were obtained from a middle-aged woman in good health.

As concerns this clonotype: One end of the junction does not line up with germline, which may come from a read error. CDR3 nucleotides: TGTGCCGGCAGTCCGGGGGGGTCCTACACCTTC. It yields the protein CAGSPGGSYTF. The chain couples TRBV12-3 or TRBV12-4 to TRBJ1-2, with a tentative D call TRBD1 (5 bases). There are 11 residues in the CDR3.

The CDR3, as DNA: TGTGCCAGCGGCCCCCTTGTAGAGGGGCAGCAGTTCTTC. As protein: CASGPLVEGQQFF. The chain has TRBV9 and TRBJ2-1; D could derive from TRBD1 or TRBD2 (5 bases each). V gave up 7 bases and J gave up 11 bases, with 19 bases separating them. This CDR3 comprises 13 residues. CDR1 and CDR2 (germline): SGDLS, YYNGEE.